This T cell receptor (beta chain) is from a study of Ad26.COV2.S vaccination and SARS-CoV-2 variants. Measured with immunoSEQ multiplex PCR; TCRdb has only the in-frame clones, and not every one. The table shows under 550,000 clones, with more than 80% occurring only once. Treatment described: about 20 received Ad26.COV2.S at low or high dose, single or two shots; several received placebo; per-sample allocation not given. Day 63 after the first injection of vaccine or placebo was the sampling time. V shed 3 bases, J shed 7 bases, and the junction held 4 bases outside the gene matches. The V gene's germline CDR1 is SGHAT and CDR2 FQNNGV. The CDR3 is made up of 14 amino acids.

This chain joins TRBV11-2 and TRBJ2-1; 9 nucleotides line up with TRBD2. The clonotype originates from a person between 18 and 65 years old who received the Ad26.COV2.S COVID-19 vaccine or a placebo. Sequences were derived from peripheral blood, sampled in a trial of Ad26.COV2.S vaccine versus placebo. The CDR3: CASSFLAGRNEQFF. CDR3 nucleotides: TGTGCCAGCAGCTTTCTAGCGGGAAGGAATGAGCAGTTCTTC. Full variable domain (rest looked up from reference TRBV11-2 and TRBJ2-1): EAGVAQSPRYKIIEKRQSVAFWCNPISGHATLYWYQQILGQGPKLLIQFQNNGVVDDSQLPKDRFSAERLKGVDSTLKIQPAKLEDSAVYLCASSFLAGRNEQFFGPGTRLTVL.